Following are 27 T cell receptor beta chains from one sample sequenced in a study of T cells in localized non-small cell lung cancer. The method was immunoSEQ multiplex PCR; TCRdb's version includes in-frame clones alone and lacks a portion of them. The sample gives 5,100 or so clones, about three fifths of which show up once; approximately 3.9% is in the top ten. Sequencing was performed on lymph node tissue, taken before any cancer treatment. The receptors were sampled from a male donor at least 60 years old with stage I squamous cell lung carcinoma.

This clone has just a few counts. The chain is built from TRBV6-8 and TRBJ1-1; D is undetermined. CDR1 MNHGY and CDR2 SAAAGT come from the germline V gene. Trimming shortened V by 0 bases and J by 3 bases, and 8 bases separated the two germline ends. This CDR3 is 14 amino acids long. Written as DNA, the CDR3 is TGTGCCAGCAGTTACTCTGGTTCGGACACTGAAGCTTTCTTT. Translating gives CASSYSGSDTEAFF.

This rearrangement joins TRBV18 to TRBJ2-7; the match to TRBD2 covers 7 bases. V was pared by 6 bases and J by 2 bases, with 4 bases of the junction left unmatched. CDR1 KGHSH and CDR2 LQKENI come from the germline V gene. CDR3 size: 13 residues. CDR3 region: CASSSGPTYEQYF. DNA of the CDR3: TGTGCCAGCTCTAGCGGGCCTACCTACGAGCAGTACTTC.

This clone has a handful of counts. V is TRBV23-1 and J is TRBJ1-1, with unresolved D. TRBV23-1 is marked as an open reading frame, function uncertain. The CDR3 runs 14 residues. The germline V and J ends were trimmed by 7 bases and 4 bases, with 16 bases remaining between them. CDR3 in amino acids: CASIKGPMGTEAFF. CDR3 DNA: TGCGCCAGCATTAAAGGCCCGATGGGCACTGAAGCTTTCTTT.

The CDR3: CASSVGQGSFEKLFF. The DNA of the CDR3 is TGTGCCAGCAGTGTCGGACAGGGAAGTTTTGAAAAACTGTTTTTT. The chain couples TRBV28 to TRBJ1-4, with TRBD1 matching over 8 bases. V dropped 5 bases and J dropped 7; count of bases not matched to a gene: 9. Germline CDR1 is MDHEN and CDR2 is SYDVKM. The CDR3 loop spans 15 amino acids.

The V gene is TRBV15, the J gene TRBJ1-5; D perhaps matches TRBD1 (5 bases). Germline CDR1 is LNHNV and CDR2 is YYDKDF (reference sequence). The CDR3 spans 14 residues. Trimming stripped 0 bases from V and 4 bases from J, with 7 bases between. The CDR3: CATSRDGANQPQHF. The CDR3 coding sequence is TGTGCCACCAGCAGAGACGGGGCTAATCAGCCCCAGCATTTT.

The V call is TRBV18, the J call TRBJ2-3; 9 positions match TRBD2. This CDR3 is 15 amino acids long. The junction had 2 bases not matched to a gene; V was cut back by 1 base and J by 3 bases. Per germline, CDR1 KGHSH and CDR2 LQKENI. The CDR3 coding sequence is TGTGCCAGCTCACCACTAGCGGGAGAGACAGATACGCAGTATTTT. Its protein is CASSPLAGETDTQYF.

This clone is a singleton in its sample. The chain uses TRBV28 and TRBJ2-5; 13 nucleotides match TRBD2. J was trimmed by 1 base and V by 5 bases; bases with no gene match: 4. The CDR3 is 16 amino acids. Germline V gene data show CDR1 as MDHEN and CDR2 as SYDVKM. The CDR3 here is CASSSTSGRVQETQYF. CDR3 bases: TGTGCCAGCAGTAGTACTAGCGGGAGGGTCCAAGAGACCCAGTACTTC.

The chain uses TRBV19 and TRBJ1-2; the match to TRBD1 covers 7 bases. The junction had 1 base not matched to a gene; V was cut back by 3 bases and J by 3 bases. CDR1 and CDR2 (germline): LNHDA, SQIVND (reference sequence). This CDR3 contains 13 residues. The CDR3 region has the DNA TGTGCCAGTAGTATCGACAGGGACTATGGCTACACCTTC. Its protein is CASSIDRDYGYTF.

The chain uses TRBV29-1 and TRBJ1-2; D gene uncertain. This CDR3 region has 12 residues. Germline V CDR1 and CDR2: SQVTM, ANQGSEA. V was cut by 4 bases and J by 3 bases, with 9 bases left in between. Here the CDR3 DNA reads TGCAGCGTTGGTGTAACAGACTATGGCTACACCTTC. Translated: CSVGVTDYGYTF.

This clone was detected once. The V call is TRBV19, the J call TRBJ1-5, with D possibly TRBD1 on 5 matching bases. Per the germline V gene, CDR1 is LNHDA and CDR2 is SQIVND (reference sequence). Between the trimmed V and J ends, which lost 6 bases and 3 bases, there was a span of 15 bases. The CDR3 spans 15 residues. The CDR3 is CASRESARVNQPQHF. The DNA for the CDR3 is TGTGCCAGTAGAGAGTCCGCCAGGGTCAATCAGCCCCAGCATTTT.

This clone was seen a handful of times. The chain couples TRBV11-3 to TRBJ1-1; 9 bases match TRBD1. The germline V gene encodes CDR1 SGHNT and CDR2 YENEEA. CDR3 length: 15 amino acids. Trimming removed 5 bases from V and 4 bases from J; junction bases left unmatched: 8. Here the CDR3 DNA reads TGTGCCAGCAGCGCGGGGGACAGGGCCTCCACTGAAGCTTTCTTT. It specifies CASSAGDRASTEAFF.

This chain uses TRBV28 with TRBJ2-2, with 8 bases lining up with TRBD1. The V segment lost 5 bases and the J segment 3 bases; nucleotides outside the gene matches: 8. CDR3 length: 16 amino acids. The germline V gene has CDR1 MDHEN and CDR2 SYDVKM. In DNA, the CDR3 is TGTGCCAGCAGTCTGCCGCAGGGGGCCTACACCGGGGAGCTGTTTTTT. Translated: CASSLPQGAYTGELFF. Using reference TRBV28 and TRBJ2-2 for the parts outside the CDR3, the full variable domain is DVKVTQSSRYLVKRTGEKVFLECVQDMDHENMFWYRQDPGLGLRLIYFSYDVKMKEKGDIPEGYSVSREKKERFSLILESASTNQTSMYLCASSLPQGAYTGELFFGEGSRLTVL.

This chain connects TRBV18 to TRBJ2-7; 7 bases are shared with TRBD1. The CDR3 contains 14 residues. Germline loops: CDR1 KGHSH, CDR2 LQKENI. The ends lost 3 bases at V and 2 bases at J; junction bases unmatched: 4. CDR3 sequence reads: CASSPGQLAYEQYF. In nucleotides, the CDR3 is TGTGCCAGCTCACCGGGACAGCTAGCCTACGAGCAGTACTTC.

This chain uses TRBV6-8 with TRBJ1-1; D not certain. The CDR3 has 14 amino acids. V was shortened by 5 bases and J by 1 base, with 11 bases between the two germline ends. CDR1 and CDR2 from the germline V gene are MNHGY and SAAAGT. Here the CDR3 reads CASSPRTGNTEAFF. CDR3 bases: TGTGCCAGCAGTCCCAGGACGGGGAACACTGAAGCTTTCTTT.

This clone appeared a few times. This CDR3 reads CASSEPGLGNTIYF. CDR3 nucleotides: TGTGCCAGCAGTGAACCCGGACTGGGAAACACCATATATTTT. The chain has TRBV6-1 and TRBJ1-3, with D unclear. Between the trimmed V and J ends, which lost 2 bases and 4 bases, there was a span of 9 bases. This CDR3 contains 14 residues. Germline CDR1 reads MNHNS; CDR2 reads SASEGT.

V gene TRBV18 combines with J gene TRBJ1-1; D call uncertain. Between the trimmed V and J ends, which lost 2 bases and 12 bases, there was a span of 16 bases. The CDR3 length is 13 residues. Germline CDR1 and CDR2: KGHSH and LQKENI. The CDR3 DNA follows: TGTGCCAGCTCACCAAGGAGACGGAGTAGCCCTTTCTTT. It encodes CASSPRRRSSPFF. The full variable domain, rest sourced from reference TRBV18 and TRBJ1-1, is NAGVMQNPRHLVRRRGQEARLRCSPMKGHSHVYWYRQLPEEGLKFMVYLQKENIIDESGMPKERFSAEFPKEGPSILRIQQVVRGDSAAYFCASSPRRRSSPFFGQGTRLTVV.

V is TRBV6-8 and J is TRBJ1-3, with 7 positions matching TRBD1. Per germline, CDR1 MNHGY and CDR2 SAAAGT. The V gene end was trimmed by 10 bases and the J gene end by 2 bases; junction bases not matched to a gene: 11. The CDR3 spans 15 residues. The CDR3 here is CAINTGERAGNTIYF. For the CDR3, the DNA is TGTGCCATCAATACAGGGGAGCGGGCTGGAAACACCATATATTTT.

V usage is TRBV19 and J usage is TRBJ1-4, with D uncertain. Germline CDR1 and CDR2: LNHDA and SQIVND (reference sequence). The CDR3 extends over 20 amino acids. The V gene lost 10 bases and the J gene lost 0 bases, with 30 bases spanning the gap. The CDR3 DNA reads TGTGCCAACTCAATGGAGGGTCCCGGGTTCGGTAAGGCAACTAATGAAAAACTGTTTTTT. Translation: CANSMEGPGFGKATNEKLFF.

The count of this clone is one. The chain is built from TRBV19 and TRBJ2-7, with 11 bases that match TRBD2. CDR3 size: 16 residues. Losses at the gene ends were 4 bases for V and 7 bases for J; bases not matched to a gene: 12. Germline-derived CDR1 and CDR2 are LNHDA and SQIVND (reference sequence). The CDR3 spells CASSRTSGSLVVEQYF. The CDR3 nucleotides read TGTGCCAGTAGTAGAACTAGCGGGAGTCTAGTCGTGGAGCAGTACTTC.

The table lists this clone with a few counts. This sequence joins TRBV11-3 and TRBJ1-1; 8 nucleotides align to TRBD1. The V gene's germline CDR1 is SGHNT and CDR2 YENEEA. V gave up 5 bases and J gave up 7 bases; unmatched junction bases: 15. CDR3 length: 16 residues. The CDR3, as DNA: TGTGCCAGCAGCCCCGGACAGGGATACCAAAGTCATGAAGCTTTCTTT. It codes for CASSPGQGYQSHEAFF.

In this sample, this clone turned up once. The chain employs TRBV18 and TRBJ2-2; D is undetermined. The CDR3 contains 14 residues. Looked up from germline, CDR1 is KGHSH and CDR2 is LQKENI. V was cut by 3 bases and J by 5 bases, with 10 bases left in between. CDR3 bases: TGTGCCAGCTCACCTGACGTTGTAACCGGGGAGCTGTTTTTT. It is translated as CASSPDVVTGELFF. The complete variable domain, with remaining parts taken from reference TRBV18 and TRBJ2-2, reads NAGVMQNPRHLVRRRGQEARLRCSPMKGHSHVYWYRQLPEEGLKFMVYLQKENIIDESGMPKERFSAEFPKEGPSILRIQQVVRGDSAAYFCASSPDVVTGELFFGEGSRLTVL.

The rearrangement uses TRBV5-1 and TRBJ1-1; D unresolved. Germline loops: CDR1 SGHRS, CDR2 YFSETQ. V was pared by 4 bases and J by 0 bases, with 13 bases between. The CDR3 has 15 amino acids. The CDR3 region has the DNA TGCGCCAGCAGCCCAGCGACCGGAATGAACACTGAAGCTTTCTTT. Translating it yields CASSPATGMNTEAFF.

This clone occurred a few times. The chain recombines TRBV9 with TRBJ2-6; D perhaps matches TRBD2 (5 bases). CDR1 SGDLS and CDR2 YYNGEE come from the germline V gene. With 5 bases removed from V and 2 bases from J, the gap between germline ends came to 8 bases. The CDR3 is 14 amino acids. For the CDR3, the DNA is TGTGCCAGCAGTGGGAGAGCTGGGGCCAACGTCCTGACTTTC. The encoded protein is CASSGRAGANVLTF.

This chain joins TRBV11-3 and TRBJ1-3; D is perhaps TRBD1 (5 bases). This CDR3 is built from 16 residues. Per the germline V gene, CDR1 is SGHNT and CDR2 is YENEEA. V was pared by 2 bases and J by 0 bases, with 11 bases between. CDR3 DNA sequence: TGTGCCAGCAGCTTAACAGGACCTTTCTCTGGAAACACCATATATTTT. This gives the protein CASSLTGPFSGNTIYF.

This chain uses TRBV9 with TRBJ2-3; TRBD2 agrees at 15 bases. The germline CDR1 and CDR2 sequences are SGDLS and YYNGEE. This CDR3 has 20 amino acids. V gave up 1 base and J gave up 4 bases; unmatched junction bases: 13. CDR3 loop: CASSVYRGTSGRNSPDTQYF. The DNA of the CDR3 is TGTGCCAGCAGCGTATACAGAGGGACTAGCGGGAGGAACTCACCAGATACGCAGTATTTT.

V and J are TRBV28 and TRBJ2-7; D unresolved. The CDR3 length is 12 residues. V was clipped by 6 bases and J by 5 bases, with 11 bases between them. Germline V lookup: CDR1 MDHEN, CDR2 SYDVKM. CDR3 loop: CASRKGRDEQYF. CDR3 bases: TGTGCCAGCAGAAAGGGTCGGGACGAGCAGTACTTC.

This rearrangement joins TRBV28 to TRBJ2-3; no reliable D call. CDR1 and CDR2 from the germline V gene are MDHEN and SYDVKM. This CDR3 spans 16 amino acids. V shed 3 bases and J shed 1 base, with 14 bases lying between them. This chain's CDR3 is CASSFASESGTDTQYF. As DNA, the CDR3 is TGTGCCAGCAGTTTCGCTTCAGAGTCTGGCACAGATACGCAGTATTTT.